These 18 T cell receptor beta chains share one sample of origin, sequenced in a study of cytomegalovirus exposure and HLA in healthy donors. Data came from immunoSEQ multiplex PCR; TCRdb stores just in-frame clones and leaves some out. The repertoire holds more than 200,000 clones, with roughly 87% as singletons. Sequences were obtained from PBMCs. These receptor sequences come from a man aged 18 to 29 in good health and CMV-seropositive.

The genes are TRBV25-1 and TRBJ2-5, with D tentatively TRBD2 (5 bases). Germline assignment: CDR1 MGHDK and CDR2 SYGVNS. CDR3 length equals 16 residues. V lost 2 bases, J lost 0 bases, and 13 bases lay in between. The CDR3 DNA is TGTGCCAGCAGTGAAATGGCGGGTCGAAACCAAGAGACCCAGTACTTC. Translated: CASSEMAGRNQETQYF.

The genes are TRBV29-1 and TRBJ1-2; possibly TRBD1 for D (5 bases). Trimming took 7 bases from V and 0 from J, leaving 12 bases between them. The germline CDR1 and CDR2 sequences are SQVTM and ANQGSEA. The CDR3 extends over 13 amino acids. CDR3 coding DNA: TGCAGCGCTGCGACAGTAGCTAACTATGGCTACACCTTC. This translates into CSAATVANYGYTF.

CDR3 protein: CASSDLSGTGIGNTIYF. DNA for the CDR3: TGTGCCAGCAGTGACCTCTCCGGGACAGGGATCGGAAACACCATATATTTT. The J gene is TRBJ1-3, the V gene TRBV6-4; 9 bases align to TRBD1. The CDR3 is made up of 17 amino acids. The J segment lost 4 bases and the V segment lost 2 bases, leaving 9 bases of the junction unmatched. Germline V lookup: CDR1 MRHNA, CDR2 SNTAGT.

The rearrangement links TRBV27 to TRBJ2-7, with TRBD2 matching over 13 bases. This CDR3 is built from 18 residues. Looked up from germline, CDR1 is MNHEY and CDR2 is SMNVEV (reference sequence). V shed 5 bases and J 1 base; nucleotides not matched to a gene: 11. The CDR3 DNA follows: TGTGCCAGCAGTATAACCGGGACTAGCGGGATCTCGTCCTACGAGCAGTACTTC. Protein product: CASSITGTSGISSYEQYF.

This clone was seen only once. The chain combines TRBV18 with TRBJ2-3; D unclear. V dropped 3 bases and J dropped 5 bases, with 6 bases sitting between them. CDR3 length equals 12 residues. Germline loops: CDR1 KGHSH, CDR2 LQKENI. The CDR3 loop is CASSPQQDTQYF. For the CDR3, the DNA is TGTGCCAGCTCACCCCAGCAAGATACGCAGTATTTT.

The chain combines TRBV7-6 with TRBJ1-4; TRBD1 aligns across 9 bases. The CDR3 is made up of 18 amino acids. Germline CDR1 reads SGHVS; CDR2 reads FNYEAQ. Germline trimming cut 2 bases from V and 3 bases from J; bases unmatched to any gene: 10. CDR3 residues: CASSLRPGQGLSNEKLFF. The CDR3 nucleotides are TGTGCCAGCAGCTTACGCCCGGGACAGGGCCTTTCTAATGAAAAACTGTTTTTT.

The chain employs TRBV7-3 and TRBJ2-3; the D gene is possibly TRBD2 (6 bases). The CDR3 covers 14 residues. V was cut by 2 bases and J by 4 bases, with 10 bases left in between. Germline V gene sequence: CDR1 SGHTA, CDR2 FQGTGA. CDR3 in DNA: TGTGCCAGCAGCTTACGGACTATGTCAGATACGCAGTATTTT. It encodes CASSLRTMSDTQYF.

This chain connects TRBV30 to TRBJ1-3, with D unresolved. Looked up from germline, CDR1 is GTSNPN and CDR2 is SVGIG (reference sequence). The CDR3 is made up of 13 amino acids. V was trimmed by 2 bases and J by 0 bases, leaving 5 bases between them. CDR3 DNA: TGTGCCTGGAGTCAAACCTCTGGAAACACCATATATTTT. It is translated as CAWSQTSGNTIYF.

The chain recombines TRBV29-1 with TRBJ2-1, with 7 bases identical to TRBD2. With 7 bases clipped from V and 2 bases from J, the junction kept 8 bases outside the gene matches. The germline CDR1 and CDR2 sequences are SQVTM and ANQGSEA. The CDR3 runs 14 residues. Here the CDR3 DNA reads TGCAGCGCCCTGGGGGGGATTGCCTACAATGAGCAGTTCTTC. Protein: CSALGGIAYNEQFF.

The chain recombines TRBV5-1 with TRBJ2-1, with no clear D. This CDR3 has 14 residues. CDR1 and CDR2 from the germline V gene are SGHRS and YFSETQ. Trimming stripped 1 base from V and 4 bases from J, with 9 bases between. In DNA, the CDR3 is TGCGCCAGCAGCTTGAAGGTGCTATACAATGAGCAGTTCTTC. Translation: CASSLKVLYNEQFF.

The DNA of the CDR3 is TGTGCCAGTCCTACGGGGACTAGCGGGAGTTGGTACGAGCAGTACTTC. Encoded protein: CASPTGTSGSWYEQYF. The chain joins TRBV19 to TRBJ2-7, with 14 bases fitting TRBD2. Trimming took 8 bases from V and 4 from J; bases not matched to a gene: 10. The CDR3 totals 16 residues. Germline lookup yields CDR1 LNHDA and CDR2 SQIVND (reference sequence).

CDR3 DNA: TGTGCCAGCAAACCTCAGGGGCTAGCCGATTACAATGAGCAGTTCTTC. Amino acids: CASKPQGLADYNEQFF. This chain joins TRBV28 and TRBJ2-1, with D tentatively TRBD1 (6 bases). Germline V gives CDR1 MDHEN, CDR2 SYDVKM. V lost 7 bases to trimming and J lost 4 bases, with 20 bases between them. This CDR3 spans 16 amino acids.

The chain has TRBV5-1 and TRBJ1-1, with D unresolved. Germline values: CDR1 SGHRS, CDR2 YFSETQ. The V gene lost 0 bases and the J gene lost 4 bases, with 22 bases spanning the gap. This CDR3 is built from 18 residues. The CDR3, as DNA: TGCGCCAGCAGCTTGGTTGGGCACGAATCTCCCTGGAGCACTGAAGCTTTCTTT. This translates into CASSLVGHESPWSTEAFF.

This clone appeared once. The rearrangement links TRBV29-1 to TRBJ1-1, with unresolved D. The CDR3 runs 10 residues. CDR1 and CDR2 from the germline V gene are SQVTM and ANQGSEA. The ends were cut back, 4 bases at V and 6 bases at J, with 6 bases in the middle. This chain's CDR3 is CSVGGAEAFF. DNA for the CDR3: TGCAGCGTTGGGGGTGCTGAAGCTTTCTTT.

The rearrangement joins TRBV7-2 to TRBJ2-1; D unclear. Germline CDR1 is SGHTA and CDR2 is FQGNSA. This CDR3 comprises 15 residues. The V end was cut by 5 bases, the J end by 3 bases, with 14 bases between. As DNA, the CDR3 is TGTGCCAGCAGCCTCGACATTTCGAACTACAATGAGCAGTTCTTC. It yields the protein CASSLDISNYNEQFF.

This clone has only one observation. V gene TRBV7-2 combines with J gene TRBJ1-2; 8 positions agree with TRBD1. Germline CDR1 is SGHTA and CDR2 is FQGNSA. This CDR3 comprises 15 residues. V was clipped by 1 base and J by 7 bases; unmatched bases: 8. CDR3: CASSLDAAGGGGYTF. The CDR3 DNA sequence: TGTGCCAGCAGCTTAGATGCCGCAGGGGGCGGTGGCTACACCTTC.

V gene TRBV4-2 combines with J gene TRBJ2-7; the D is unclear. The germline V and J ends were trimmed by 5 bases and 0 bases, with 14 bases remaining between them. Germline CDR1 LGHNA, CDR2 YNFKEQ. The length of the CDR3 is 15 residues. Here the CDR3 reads CASSDLAGFSYEQYF. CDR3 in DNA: TGTGCCAGCAGCGATCTTGCTGGGTTCTCCTACGAGCAGTACTTC.

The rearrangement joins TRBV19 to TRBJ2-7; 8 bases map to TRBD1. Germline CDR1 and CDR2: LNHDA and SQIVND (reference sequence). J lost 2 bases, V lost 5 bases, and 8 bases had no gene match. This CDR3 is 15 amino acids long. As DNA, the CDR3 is TGTGCCAGTAGTGACCCGGGACAGGTTGCCTACGAGCAGTACTTC. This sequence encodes CASSDPGQVAYEQYF.